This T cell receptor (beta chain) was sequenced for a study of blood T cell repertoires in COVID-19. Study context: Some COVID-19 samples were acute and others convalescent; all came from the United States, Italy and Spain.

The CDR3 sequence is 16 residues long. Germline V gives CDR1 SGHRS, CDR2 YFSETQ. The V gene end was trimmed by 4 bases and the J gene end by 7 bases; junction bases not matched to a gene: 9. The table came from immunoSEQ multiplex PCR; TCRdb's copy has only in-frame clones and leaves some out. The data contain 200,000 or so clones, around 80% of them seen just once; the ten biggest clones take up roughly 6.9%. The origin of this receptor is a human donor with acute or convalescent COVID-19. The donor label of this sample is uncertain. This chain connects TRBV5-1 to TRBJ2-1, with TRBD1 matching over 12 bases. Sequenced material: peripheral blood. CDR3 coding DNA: TGCGCCAGCAGCCTGACCGGGACAGGGGGCCGTAATGAGCAGTTCTTC. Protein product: CASSLTGTGGRNEQFF. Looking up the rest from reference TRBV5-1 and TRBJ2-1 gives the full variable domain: KAGVTQTPRYLIKTRGQQVTLSCSPISGHRSVSWYQQTPGQGLQFLFEYFSETQRNKGNFPGRFSGRQFSNSRSEMNVSTLELGDSALYLCASSLTGTGGRNEQFFGPGTRLTVL.